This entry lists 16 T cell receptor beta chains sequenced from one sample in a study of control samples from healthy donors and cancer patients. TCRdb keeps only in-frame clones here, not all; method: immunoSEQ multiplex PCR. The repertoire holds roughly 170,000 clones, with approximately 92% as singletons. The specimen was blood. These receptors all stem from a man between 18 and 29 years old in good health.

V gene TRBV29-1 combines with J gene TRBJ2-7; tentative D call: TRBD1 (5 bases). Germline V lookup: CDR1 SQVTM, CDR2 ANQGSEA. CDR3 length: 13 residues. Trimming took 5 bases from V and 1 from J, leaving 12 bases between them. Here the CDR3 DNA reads TGCAGCGTTAAAATCGACAGTTCCTACGAGCAGTACTTC. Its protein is CSVKIDSSYEQYF.

The CDR3 here is CSVGGQANQPQHF. DNA of the CDR3: TGCAGCGTTGGGGGACAGGCGAATCAGCCCCAGCATTTT. J is TRBJ1-5 and V is TRBV29-1; 8 positions agree with TRBD1. The J segment lost 4 bases and the V segment lost 4 bases, leaving 3 bases of the junction unmatched. From germline, CDR1 is SQVTM and CDR2 ANQGSEA. The length of the CDR3 is 13 residues. The complete variable domain, with remaining parts taken from reference TRBV29-1 and TRBJ1-5, reads SAVISQKPSRDICQRGTSLTIQCQVDSQVTMMFWYRQQPGQSLTLIATANQGSEATYESGFVIDKFPISRPNLTFSTLTVSNMSPEDSSIYLCSVGGQANQPQHFGDGTRLSIL.

The DNA of the CDR3 is TGTGCCATCAGGGGGACAGTTTTTAATTCACCCCTCCACTTT. This gives the protein CAIRGTVFNSPLHF. The rearrangement joins TRBV10-3 to TRBJ1-6; 7 nucleotides line up with TRBD1. Losses at the gene ends were 6 bases for V and 6 bases for J; bases not matched to a gene: 5. The CDR3 is 14 residues long. Per the germline V gene, CDR1 is ENHRY and CDR2 is SYGVKD.

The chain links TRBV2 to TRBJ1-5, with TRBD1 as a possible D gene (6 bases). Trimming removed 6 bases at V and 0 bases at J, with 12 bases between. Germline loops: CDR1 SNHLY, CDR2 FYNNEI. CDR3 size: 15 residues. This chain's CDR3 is CASSWDKFSNQPQHF. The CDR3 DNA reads TGTGCCAGCAGCTGGGACAAATTTAGCAATCAGCCCCAGCATTTT. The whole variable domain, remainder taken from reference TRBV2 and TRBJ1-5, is EPEVTQTPSHQVTQMGQEVILRCVPISNHLYFYWYRQILGQKVEFLVSFYNNEISEKSEIFDDQFSVERPDGSNFTLKIRSTKLEDSAMYFCASSWDKFSNQPQHFGDGTRLSIL.

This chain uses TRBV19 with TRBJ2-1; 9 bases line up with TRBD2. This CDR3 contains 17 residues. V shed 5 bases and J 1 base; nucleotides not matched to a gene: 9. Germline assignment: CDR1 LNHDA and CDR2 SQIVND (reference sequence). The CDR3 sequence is CASSGSSGGLSYNEQFF. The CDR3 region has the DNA TGTGCCAGTAGTGGGAGTAGCGGGGGCCTTTCCTACAATGAGCAGTTCTTC.

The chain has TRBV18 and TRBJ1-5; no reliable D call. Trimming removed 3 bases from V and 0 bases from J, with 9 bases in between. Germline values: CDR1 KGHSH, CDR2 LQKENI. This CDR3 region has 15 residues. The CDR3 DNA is TGTGCCAGCTCACCTCAGGAGGCTAGCAATCAGCCCCAGCATTTT. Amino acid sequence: CASSPQEASNQPQHF. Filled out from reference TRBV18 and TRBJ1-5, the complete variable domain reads NAGVMQNPRHLVRRRGQEARLRCSPMKGHSHVYWYRQLPEEGLKFMVYLQKENIIDESGMPKERFSAEFPKEGPSILRIQQVVRGDSAAYFCASSPQEASNQPQHFGDGTRLSIL.

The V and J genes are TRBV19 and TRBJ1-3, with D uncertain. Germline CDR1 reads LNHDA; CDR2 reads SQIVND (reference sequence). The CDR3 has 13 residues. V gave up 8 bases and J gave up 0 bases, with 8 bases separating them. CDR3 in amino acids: CASQVSSGNTIYF. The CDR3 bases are TGTGCCAGTCAGGTTAGCTCTGGAAACACCATATATTTT. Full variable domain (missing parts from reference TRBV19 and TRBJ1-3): DGGITQSPKYLFRKEGQNVTLSCEQNLNHDAMYWYRQDPGQGLRLIYYSQIVNDFQKGDIAEGYSVSREKKESFPLTVTSAQKNPTAFYLCASQVSSGNTIYFGEGSWLTVV.

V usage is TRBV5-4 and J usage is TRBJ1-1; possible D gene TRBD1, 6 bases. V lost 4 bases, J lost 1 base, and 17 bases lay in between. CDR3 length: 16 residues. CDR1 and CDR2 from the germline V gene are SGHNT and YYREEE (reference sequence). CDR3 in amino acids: CASSRRVTGSNTEAFF. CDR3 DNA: TGTGCCAGCAGCCGGCGGGTTACAGGGTCGAACACTGAAGCTTTCTTT.

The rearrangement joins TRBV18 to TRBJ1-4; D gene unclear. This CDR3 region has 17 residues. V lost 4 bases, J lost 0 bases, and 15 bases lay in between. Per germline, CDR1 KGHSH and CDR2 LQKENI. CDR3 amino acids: CASSRSRTVATNEKLFF. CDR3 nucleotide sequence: TGTGCCAGCTCACGATCTCGGACGGTAGCAACTAATGAAAAACTGTTTTTT.

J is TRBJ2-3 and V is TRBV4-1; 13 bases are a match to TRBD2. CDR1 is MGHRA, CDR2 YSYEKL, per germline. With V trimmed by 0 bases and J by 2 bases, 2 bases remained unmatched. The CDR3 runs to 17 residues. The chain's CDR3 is CASSQDGLAGATDTQYF. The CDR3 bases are TGCGCCAGCAGCCAAGATGGACTAGCGGGGGCCACAGATACGCAGTATTTT.

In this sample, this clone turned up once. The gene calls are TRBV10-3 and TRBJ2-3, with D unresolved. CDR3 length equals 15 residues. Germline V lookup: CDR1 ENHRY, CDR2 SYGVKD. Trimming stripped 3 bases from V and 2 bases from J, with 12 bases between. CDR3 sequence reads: CAISERSYSTDTQYF. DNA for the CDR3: TGTGCCATCAGTGAAAGGTCGTATTCCACAGATACGCAGTATTTT.

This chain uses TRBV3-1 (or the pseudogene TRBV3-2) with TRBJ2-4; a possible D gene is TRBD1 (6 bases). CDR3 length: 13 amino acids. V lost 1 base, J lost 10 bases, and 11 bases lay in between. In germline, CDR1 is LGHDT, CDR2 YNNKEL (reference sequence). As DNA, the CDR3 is TGTGCCAGCAGCCAAGCAACCCAGGGGATTCAGTACTTC. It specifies CASSQATQGIQYF.

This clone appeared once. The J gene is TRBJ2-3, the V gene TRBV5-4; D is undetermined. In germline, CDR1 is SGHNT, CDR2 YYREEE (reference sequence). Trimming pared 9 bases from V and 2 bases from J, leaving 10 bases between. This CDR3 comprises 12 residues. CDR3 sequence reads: CAIGAATDTQYF. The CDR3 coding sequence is TGTGCCATCGGCGCCGCCACAGATACGCAGTATTTT. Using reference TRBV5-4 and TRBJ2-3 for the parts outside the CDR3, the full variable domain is ETGVTQSPTHLIKTRGQQVTLRCSSQSGHNTVSWYQQALGQGPQFIFQYYREEENGRGNFPPRFSGLQFPNYSSELNVNALELDDSALYLCAIGAATDTQYFGPGTRLTVL.

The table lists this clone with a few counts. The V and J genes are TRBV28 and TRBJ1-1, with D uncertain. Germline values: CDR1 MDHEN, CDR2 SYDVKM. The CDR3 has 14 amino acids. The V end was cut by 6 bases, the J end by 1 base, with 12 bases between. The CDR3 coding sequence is TGTGCCAGCAGCCCCGAATTTGAGAACACTGAAGCTTTCTTT. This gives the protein CASSPEFENTEAFF.

This chain's CDR3 is CASSSPLNTEAFF. The CDR3 bases are TGTGCCAGCAGTTCACCACTGAACACTGAAGCTTTCTTT. The chain combines TRBV28 with TRBJ1-1, with D unclear. The germline CDR1 and CDR2 sequences are MDHEN and SYDVKM. V gave up 4 bases and J gave up 0 bases, with 6 bases separating them. The CDR3 length is 13 residues.

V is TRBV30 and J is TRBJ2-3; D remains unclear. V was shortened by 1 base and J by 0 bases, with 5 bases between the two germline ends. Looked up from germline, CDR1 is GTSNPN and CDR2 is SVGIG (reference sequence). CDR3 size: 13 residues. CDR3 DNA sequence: TGTGCCTGGAGTGGAGCTAGCACAGATACGCAGTATTTT. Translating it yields CAWSGASTDTQYF.